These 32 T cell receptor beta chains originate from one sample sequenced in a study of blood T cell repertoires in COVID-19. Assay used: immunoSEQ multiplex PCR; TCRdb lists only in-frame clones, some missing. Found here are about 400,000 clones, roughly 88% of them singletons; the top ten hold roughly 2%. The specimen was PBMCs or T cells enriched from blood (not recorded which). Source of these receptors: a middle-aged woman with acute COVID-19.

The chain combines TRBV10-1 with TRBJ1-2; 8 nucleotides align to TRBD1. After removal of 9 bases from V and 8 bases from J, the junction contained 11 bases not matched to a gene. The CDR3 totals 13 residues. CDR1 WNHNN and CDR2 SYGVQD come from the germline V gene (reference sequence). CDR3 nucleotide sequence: TGCGCCAGTTCCCGGGACAGGCTTGCGGGCTACACCTTC. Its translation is CASSRDRLAGYTF.

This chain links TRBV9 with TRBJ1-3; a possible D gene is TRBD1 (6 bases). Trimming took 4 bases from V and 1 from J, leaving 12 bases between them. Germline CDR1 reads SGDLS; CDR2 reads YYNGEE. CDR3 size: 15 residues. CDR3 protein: CASSREGGSGNTIYF. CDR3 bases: TGTGCCAGCAGCCGCGAAGGGGGTTCTGGAAACACCATATATTTT.

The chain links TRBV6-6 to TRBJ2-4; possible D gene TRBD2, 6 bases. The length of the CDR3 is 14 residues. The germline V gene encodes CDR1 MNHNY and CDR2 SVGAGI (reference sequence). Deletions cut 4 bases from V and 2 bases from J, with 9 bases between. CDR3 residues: CASSLGGTKNIQYF. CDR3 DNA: TGTGCCAGCAGTTTGGGGGGAACCAAAAACATTCAGTACTTC.

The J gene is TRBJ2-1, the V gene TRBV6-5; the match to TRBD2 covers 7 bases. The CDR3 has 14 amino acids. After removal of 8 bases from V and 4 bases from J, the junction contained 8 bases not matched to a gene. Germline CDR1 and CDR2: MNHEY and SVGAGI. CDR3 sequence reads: CASAGLKFYNEQFF. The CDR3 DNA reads TGTGCCAGCGCGGGACTAAAGTTTTACAATGAGCAGTTCTTC.

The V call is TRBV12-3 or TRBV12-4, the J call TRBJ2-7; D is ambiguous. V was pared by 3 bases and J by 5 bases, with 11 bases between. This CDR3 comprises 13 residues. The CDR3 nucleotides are TGTGCCAGCAGTTTTGGGCGAATCCACGAGCAGTACTTC. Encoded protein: CASSFGRIHEQYF.

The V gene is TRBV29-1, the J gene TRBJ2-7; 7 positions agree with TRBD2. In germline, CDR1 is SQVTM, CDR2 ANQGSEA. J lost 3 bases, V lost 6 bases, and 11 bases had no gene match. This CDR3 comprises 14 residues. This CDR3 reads CSVAEGGSGYEQYF. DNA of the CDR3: TGCAGCGTGGCAGAGGGCGGGAGCGGCTACGAGCAGTACTTC.

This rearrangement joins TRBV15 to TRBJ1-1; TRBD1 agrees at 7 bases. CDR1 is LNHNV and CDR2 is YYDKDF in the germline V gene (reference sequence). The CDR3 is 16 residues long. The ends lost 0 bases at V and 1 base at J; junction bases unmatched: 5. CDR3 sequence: CATSREGNRGNTEAFF. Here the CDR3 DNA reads TGTGCCACCAGCAGAGAGGGGAACAGGGGGAACACTGAAGCTTTCTTT.

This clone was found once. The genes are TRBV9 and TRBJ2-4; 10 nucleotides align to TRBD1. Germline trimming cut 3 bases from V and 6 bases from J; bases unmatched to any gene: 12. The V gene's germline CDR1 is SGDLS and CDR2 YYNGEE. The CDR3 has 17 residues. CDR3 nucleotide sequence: TGTGCCAGCAGCGCGTTTCCGACCCGGGACAGGGGAAACATTCAGTACTTC. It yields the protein CASSAFPTRDRGNIQYF.

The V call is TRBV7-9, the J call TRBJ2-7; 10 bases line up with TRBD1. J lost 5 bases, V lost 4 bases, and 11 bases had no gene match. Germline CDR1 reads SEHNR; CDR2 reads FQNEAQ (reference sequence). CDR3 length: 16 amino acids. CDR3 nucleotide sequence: TGTGCCAGCAGCTCAACCCCGGGACAGGGGTTCCACGAGCAGTACTTC. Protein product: CASSSTPGQGFHEQYF.

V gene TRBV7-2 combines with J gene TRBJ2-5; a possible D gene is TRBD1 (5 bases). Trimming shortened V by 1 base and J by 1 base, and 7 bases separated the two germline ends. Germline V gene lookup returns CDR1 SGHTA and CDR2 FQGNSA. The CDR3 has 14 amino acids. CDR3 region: CASSLGGSQETQYF. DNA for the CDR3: TGTGCCAGCAGCTTAGGGGGCAGCCAAGAGACCCAGTACTTC. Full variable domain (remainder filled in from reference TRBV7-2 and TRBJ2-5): GAGVSQSPSNKVTEKGKDVELRCDPISGHTALYWYRQSLGQGLEFLIYFQGNSAPDKSGLPSDRFSAERTGGSVSTLTIQRTQQEDSAVYLCASSLGGSQETQYFGPGTRLLVL.

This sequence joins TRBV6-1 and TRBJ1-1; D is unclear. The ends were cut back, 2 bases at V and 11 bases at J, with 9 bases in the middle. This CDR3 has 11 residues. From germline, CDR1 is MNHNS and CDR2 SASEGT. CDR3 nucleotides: TGTGCCAGCAGTGAACCAGTGAATGCTTTCTTT. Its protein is CASSEPVNAFF.

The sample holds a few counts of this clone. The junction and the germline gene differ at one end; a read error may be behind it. CDR3 DNA sequence: TGTGCCAGCAGCTTAGCGACATCAAACAGTTGCTTC. Translated, it gives CASSLATSNSCF. The V and J genes are TRBV7-9 and TRBJ1-2; the D is unclear. Germline values: CDR1 SEHNR, CDR2 FQNEAQ (reference sequence). The CDR3 length is 12 residues.

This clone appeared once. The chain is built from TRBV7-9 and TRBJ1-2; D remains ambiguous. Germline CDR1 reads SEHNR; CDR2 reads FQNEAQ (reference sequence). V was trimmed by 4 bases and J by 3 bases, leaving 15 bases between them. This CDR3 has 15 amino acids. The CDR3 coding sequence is TGTGCCAGCAGCTCCAATCTCCAGGTTGACTATGGCTACACCTTC. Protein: CASSSNLQVDYGYTF.

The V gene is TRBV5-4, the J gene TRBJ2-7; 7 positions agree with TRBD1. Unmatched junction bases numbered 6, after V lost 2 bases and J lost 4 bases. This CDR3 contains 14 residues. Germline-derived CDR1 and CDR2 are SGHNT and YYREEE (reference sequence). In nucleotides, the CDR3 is TGTGCCAGCAGCTTAGACAGGGACCTATACGAGCAGTACTTC. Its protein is CASSLDRDLYEQYF.

Written as DNA, the CDR3 is TGTGCCAGCAGTTTTTTTGAGGTGACTGAAGCTTTCTTT. Protein: CASSFFEVTEAFF. The chain links TRBV12-3 or TRBV12-4 to TRBJ1-1, with D hard to call. Trimming cost V 3 bases and J 5 bases, with 10 bases left between them. The CDR3 consists of 13 residues.

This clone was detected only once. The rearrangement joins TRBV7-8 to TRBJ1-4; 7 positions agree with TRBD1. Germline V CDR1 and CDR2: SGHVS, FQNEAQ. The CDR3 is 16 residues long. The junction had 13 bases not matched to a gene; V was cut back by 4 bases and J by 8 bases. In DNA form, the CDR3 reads TGTGCCAGCAGCTCCAAATCGGCAGGGGGAGTAGAAAAACTGTTTTTT. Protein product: CASSSKSAGGVEKLFF.

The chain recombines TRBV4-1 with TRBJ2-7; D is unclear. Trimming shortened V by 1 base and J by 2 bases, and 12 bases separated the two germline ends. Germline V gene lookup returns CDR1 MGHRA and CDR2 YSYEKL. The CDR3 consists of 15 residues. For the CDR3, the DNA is TGCGCCAGCAGCCAAGTTATCACAGTTACCTACGAGCAGTACTTC. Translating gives CASSQVITVTYEQYF.

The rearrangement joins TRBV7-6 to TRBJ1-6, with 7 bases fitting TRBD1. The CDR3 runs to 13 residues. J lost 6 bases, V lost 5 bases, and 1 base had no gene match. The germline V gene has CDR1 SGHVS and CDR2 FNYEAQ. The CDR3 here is CASSRDSNSPLHF. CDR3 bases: TGTGCCAGCAGCCGGGACAGTAATTCACCCCTCCACTTT.

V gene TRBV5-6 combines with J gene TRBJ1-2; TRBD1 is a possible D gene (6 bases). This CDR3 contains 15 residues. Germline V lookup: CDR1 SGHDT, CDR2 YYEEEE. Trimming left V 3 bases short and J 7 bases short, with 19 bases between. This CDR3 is CASSSRQGYGSGYTF. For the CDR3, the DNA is TGTGCCAGCAGCTCTAGGCAGGGGTATGGATCTGGCTACACCTTC.

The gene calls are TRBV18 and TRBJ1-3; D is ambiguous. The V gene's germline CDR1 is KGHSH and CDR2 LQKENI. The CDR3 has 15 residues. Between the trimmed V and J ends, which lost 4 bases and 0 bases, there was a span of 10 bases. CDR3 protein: CASSLGPSSGNTIYF. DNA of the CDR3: TGTGCCAGCTCACTTGGCCCAAGCTCTGGAAACACCATATATTTT.

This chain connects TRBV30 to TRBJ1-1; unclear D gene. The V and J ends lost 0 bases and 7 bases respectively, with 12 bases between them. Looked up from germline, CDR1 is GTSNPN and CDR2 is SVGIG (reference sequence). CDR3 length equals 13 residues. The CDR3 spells CAWSVPGLDEAFF. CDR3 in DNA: TGTGCCTGGAGTGTACCCGGGTTGGATGAAGCTTTCTTT.

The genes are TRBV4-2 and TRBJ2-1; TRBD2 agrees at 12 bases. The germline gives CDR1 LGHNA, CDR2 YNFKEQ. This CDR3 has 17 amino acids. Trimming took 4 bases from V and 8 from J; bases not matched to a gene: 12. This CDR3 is CASSRDLAGGPADEQFF. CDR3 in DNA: TGTGCCAGCAGCCGTGATCTAGCGGGGGGGCCGGCAGATGAGCAGTTCTTC.

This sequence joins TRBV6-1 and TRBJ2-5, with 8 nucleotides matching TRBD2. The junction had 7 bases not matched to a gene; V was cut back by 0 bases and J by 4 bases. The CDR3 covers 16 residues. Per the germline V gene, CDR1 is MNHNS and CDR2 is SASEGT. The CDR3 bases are TGTGCCAGCAGTGAAGCGCGGGGGGCAGGCTTAGAGACCCAGTACTTC. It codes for CASSEARGAGLETQYF.

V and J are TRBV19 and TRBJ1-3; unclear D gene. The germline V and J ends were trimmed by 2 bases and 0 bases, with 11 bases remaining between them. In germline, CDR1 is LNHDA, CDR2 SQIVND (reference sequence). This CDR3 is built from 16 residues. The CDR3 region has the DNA TGTGCCAGTAGTATATCAAGCGGCAGCTCTGGAAACACCATATATTTT. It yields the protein CASSISSGSSGNTIYF.

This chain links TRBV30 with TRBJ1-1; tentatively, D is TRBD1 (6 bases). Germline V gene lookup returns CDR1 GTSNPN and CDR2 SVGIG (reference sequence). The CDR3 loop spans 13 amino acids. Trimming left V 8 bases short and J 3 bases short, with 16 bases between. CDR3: CAGSRGSDTEAFF. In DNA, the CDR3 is TGTGCCGGAAGCAGGGGTTCCGACACTGAAGCTTTCTTT.

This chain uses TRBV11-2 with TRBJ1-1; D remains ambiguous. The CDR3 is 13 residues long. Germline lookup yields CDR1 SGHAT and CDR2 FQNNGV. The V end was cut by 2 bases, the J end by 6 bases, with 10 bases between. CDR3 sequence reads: CASSLSSLPEAFF. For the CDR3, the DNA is TGTGCCAGCAGCTTATCGAGTTTACCTGAAGCTTTCTTT.

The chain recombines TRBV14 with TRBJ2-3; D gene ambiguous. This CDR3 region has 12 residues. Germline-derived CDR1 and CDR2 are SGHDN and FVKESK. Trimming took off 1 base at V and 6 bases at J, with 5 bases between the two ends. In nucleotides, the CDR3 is TGTGCCAGCAGCCAAGCTTTGGATACGCAGTATTTT. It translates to CASSQALDTQYF.

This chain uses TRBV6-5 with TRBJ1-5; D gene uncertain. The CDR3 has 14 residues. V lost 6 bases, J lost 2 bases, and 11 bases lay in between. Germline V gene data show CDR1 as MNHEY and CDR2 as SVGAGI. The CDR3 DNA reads TGTGCCAGCAGCCGGGTGAGGGGCAATCAGCCCCAGCATTTT. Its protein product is CASSRVRGNQPQHF.

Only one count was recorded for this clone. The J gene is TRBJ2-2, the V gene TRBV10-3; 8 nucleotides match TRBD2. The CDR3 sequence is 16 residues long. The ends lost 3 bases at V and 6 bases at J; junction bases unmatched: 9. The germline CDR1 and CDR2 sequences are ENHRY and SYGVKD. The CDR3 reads CAISEGGTSFSGELFF. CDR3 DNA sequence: TGTGCCATCAGTGAAGGCGGGACTAGTTTTTCCGGGGAGCTGTTTTTT.

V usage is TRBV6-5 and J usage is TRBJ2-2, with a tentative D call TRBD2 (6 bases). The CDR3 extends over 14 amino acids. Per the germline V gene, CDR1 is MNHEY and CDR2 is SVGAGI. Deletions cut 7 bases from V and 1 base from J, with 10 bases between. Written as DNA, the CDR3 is TGTGCCAGCAACTTCGGGAGGAACACCGGGGAGCTGTTTTTT. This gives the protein CASNFGRNTGELFF.

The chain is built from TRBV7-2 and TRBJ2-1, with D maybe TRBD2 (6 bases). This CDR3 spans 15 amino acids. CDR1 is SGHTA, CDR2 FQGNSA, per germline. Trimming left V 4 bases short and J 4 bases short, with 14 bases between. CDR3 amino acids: CASSSRTTQYNEQFF. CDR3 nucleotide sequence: TGTGCCAGCAGCTCGCGGACTACCCAATACAATGAGCAGTTCTTC. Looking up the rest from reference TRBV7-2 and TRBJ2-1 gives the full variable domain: GAGVSQSPSNKVTEKGKDVELRCDPISGHTALYWYRQSLGQGLEFLIYFQGNSAPDKSGLPSDRFSAERTGGSVSTLTIQRTQQEDSAVYLCASSSRTTQYNEQFFGPGTRLTVL.

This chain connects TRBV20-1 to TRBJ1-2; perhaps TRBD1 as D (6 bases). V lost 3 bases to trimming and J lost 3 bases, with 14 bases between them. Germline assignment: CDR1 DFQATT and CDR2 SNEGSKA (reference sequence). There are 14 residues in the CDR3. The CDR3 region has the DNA TGCAGTGCTAGTAGTGTCAGGGGCGACTATGGCTACACCTTC. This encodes CSASSVRGDYGYTF.